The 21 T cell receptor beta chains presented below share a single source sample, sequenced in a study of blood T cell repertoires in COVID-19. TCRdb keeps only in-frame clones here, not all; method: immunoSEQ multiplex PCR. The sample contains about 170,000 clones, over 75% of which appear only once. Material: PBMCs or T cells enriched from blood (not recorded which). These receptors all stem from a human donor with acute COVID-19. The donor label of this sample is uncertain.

The CDR3 DNA reads TGTGCCAGCAGCGTGGGGGAGGGGGAAGAGACCCAGTACTTC. Translation gives CASSVGEGEETQYF. The V and J genes are TRBV9 and TRBJ2-5, with a possible D match to TRBD2 (7 bases). This CDR3 has 14 residues. Deletions cut 2 bases from V and 3 bases from J, with 11 bases between. Germline V gene data show CDR1 as SGDLS and CDR2 as YYNGEE.

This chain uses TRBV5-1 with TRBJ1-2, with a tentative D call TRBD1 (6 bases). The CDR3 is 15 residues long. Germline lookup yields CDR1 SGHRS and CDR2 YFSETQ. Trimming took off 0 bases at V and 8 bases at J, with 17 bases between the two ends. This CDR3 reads CASSLEAGAPGGYTF. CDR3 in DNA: TGCGCCAGCAGCTTGGAGGCAGGGGCGCCGGGAGGCTACACCTTC.

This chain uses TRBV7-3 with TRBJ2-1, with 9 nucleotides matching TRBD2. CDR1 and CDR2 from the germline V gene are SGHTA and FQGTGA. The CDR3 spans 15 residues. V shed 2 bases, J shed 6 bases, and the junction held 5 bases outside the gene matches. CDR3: CASSLRGGVSNEQFF. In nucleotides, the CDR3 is TGTGCCAGCAGCTTACGCGGGGGGGTAAGCAATGAGCAGTTCTTC.

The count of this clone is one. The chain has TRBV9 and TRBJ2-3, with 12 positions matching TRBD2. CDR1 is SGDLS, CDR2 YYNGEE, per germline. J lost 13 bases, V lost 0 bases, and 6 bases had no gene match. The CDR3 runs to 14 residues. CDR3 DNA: TGTGCCAGCAGCGTAGGGCTAGCGGGGGGGGCGGAGTATTTT. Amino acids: CASSVGLAGGAEYF.

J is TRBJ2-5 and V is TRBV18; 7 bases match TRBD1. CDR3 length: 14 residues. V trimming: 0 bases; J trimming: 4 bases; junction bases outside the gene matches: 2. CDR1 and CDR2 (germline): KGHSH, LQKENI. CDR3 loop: CASSPPTGLETQYF. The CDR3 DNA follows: TGTGCCAGCTCACCACCGACAGGGTTAGAGACCCAGTACTTC.

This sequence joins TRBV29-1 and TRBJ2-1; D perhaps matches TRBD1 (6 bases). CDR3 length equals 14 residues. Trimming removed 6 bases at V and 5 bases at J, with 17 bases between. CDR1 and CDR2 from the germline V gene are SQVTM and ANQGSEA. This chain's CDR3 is CSVDIGTIDNEQFF. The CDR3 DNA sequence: TGCAGCGTAGATATAGGGACAATCGACAATGAGCAGTTCTTC.

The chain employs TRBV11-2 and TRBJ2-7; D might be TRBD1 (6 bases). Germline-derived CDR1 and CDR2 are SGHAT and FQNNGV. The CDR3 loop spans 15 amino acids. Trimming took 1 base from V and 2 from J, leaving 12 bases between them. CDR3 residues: CASSLGDTAAYEQYF. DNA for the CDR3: TGTGCCAGCAGCTTAGGGGACACAGCTGCCTACGAGCAGTACTTC.

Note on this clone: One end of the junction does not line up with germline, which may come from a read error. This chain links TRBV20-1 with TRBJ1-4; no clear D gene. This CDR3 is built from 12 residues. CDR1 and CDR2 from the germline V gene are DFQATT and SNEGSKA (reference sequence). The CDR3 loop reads CSASMRNENLFF. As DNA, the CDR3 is TGCAGTGCTAGTATGCGGAATGAAAACCTGTTTTTT.

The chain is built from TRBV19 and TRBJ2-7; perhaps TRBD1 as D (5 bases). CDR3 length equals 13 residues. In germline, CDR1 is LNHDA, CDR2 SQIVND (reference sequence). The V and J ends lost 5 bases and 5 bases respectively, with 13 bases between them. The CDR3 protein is CASSGAADNEQYF. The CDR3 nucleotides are TGTGCCAGTAGTGGGGCAGCAGACAACGAGCAGTACTTC.

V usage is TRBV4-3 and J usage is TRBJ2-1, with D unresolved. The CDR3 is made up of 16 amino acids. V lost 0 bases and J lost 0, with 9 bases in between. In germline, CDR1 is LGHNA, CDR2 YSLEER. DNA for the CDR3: TGCGCCAGCAGCCAAGAGCAAGCGAGCTCCTACAATGAGCAGTTCTTC. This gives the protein CASSQEQASSYNEQFF.

CDR3 amino acids: CASRWTGGLYGYTF. CDR3 bases: TGTGCCAGCAGGTGGACAGGGGGCCTGTATGGCTACACCTTC. The chain employs TRBV5-4 and TRBJ1-2; 11 nucleotides line up with TRBD1. CDR3 length equals 14 residues. The trim removed 5 bases at V and 5 bases at J, leaving 5 bases unmatched. Germline V gives CDR1 SGHNT, CDR2 YYREEE (reference sequence).

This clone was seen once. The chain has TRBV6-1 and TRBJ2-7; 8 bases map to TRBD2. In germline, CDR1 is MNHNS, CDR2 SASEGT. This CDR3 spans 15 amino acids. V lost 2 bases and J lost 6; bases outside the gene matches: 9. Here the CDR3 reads CASSERTGGAGEQYF. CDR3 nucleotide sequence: TGTGCCAGCAGTGAAAGAACGGGGGGGGCGGGCGAGCAGTACTTC.

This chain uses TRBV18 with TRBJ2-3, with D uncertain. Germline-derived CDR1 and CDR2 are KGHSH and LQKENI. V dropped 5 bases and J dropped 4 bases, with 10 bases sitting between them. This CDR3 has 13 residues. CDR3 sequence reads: CASSSLVSDTQYF. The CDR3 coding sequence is TGTGCCAGCTCATCCCTAGTCTCAGATACGCAGTATTTT.

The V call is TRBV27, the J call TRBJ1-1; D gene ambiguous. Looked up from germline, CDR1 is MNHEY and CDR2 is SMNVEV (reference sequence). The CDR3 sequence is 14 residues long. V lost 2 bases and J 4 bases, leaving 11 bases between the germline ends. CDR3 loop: CASSLGRGVTEAFF. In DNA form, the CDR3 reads TGTGCCAGCAGTTTAGGTCGGGGAGTCACTGAAGCTTTCTTT.

CDR3 sequence reads: CAVRGGPVNTGELFF. The CDR3 DNA sequence: TGTGCCGTTCGCGGGGGTCCGGTTAACACCGGGGAGCTGTTTTTT. The rearrangement uses TRBV10-3 and TRBJ2-2, with 7 bases matching TRBD2. Per germline, CDR1 ENHRY and CDR2 SYGVKD. The CDR3 runs to 15 residues. V was clipped by 11 bases and J by 2 bases; unmatched bases: 11.

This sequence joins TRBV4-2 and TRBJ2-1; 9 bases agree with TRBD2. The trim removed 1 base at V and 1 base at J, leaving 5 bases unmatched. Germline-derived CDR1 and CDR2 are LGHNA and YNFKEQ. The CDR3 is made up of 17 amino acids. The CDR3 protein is CASSQAFSGGSYNEQFF. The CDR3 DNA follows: TGTGCCAGCAGCCAAGCCTTTAGCGGGGGATCCTACAATGAGCAGTTCTTC.

The CDR3 DNA sequence: TGTGCCACCAGCAGGGGACAGGACTCCTACGAGCAGTACTTC. Amino acid sequence: CATSRGQDSYEQYF. This chain links TRBV15 with TRBJ2-7; 8 nucleotides align to TRBD1. Trimming removed 3 bases from V and 0 bases from J; junction bases left unmatched: 1. Germline values: CDR1 LNHNV, CDR2 YYDKDF (reference sequence). The CDR3 runs to 14 residues.

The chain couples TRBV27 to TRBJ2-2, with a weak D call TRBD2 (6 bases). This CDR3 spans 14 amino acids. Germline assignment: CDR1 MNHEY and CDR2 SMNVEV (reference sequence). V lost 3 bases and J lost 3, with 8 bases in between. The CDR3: CASSLAGHTGELFF. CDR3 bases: TGTGCCAGCAGTTTGGCGGGGCACACCGGGGAGCTGTTTTTT.

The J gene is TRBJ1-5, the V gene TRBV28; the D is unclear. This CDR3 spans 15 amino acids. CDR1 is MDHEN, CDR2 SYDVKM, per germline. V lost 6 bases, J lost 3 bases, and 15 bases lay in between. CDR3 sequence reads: CASSSPPSVNQPQHF. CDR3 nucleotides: TGTGCCAGCAGCTCCCCGCCAAGCGTCAATCAGCCCCAGCATTTT. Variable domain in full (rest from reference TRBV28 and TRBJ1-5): DVKVTQSSRYLVKRTGEKVFLECVQDMDHENMFWYRQDPGLGLRLIYFSYDVKMKEKGDIPEGYSVSREKKERFSLILESASTNQTSMYLCASSSPPSVNQPQHFGDGTRLSIL.

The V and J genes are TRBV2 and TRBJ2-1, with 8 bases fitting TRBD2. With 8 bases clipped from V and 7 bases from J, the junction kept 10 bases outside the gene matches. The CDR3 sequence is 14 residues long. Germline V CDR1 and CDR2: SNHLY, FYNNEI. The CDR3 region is CASWRPTGGNEQFF. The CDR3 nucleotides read TGTGCCAGCTGGCGACCGACGGGGGGGAATGAGCAGTTCTTC.

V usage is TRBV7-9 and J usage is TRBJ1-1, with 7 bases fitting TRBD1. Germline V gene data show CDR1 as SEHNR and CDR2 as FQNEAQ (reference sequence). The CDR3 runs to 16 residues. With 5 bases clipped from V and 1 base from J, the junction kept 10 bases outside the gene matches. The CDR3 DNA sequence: TGTGCCAGCAGCCCCAAGGACAGGCCAAGGAACACTGAAGCTTTCTTT. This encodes CASSPKDRPRNTEAFF.